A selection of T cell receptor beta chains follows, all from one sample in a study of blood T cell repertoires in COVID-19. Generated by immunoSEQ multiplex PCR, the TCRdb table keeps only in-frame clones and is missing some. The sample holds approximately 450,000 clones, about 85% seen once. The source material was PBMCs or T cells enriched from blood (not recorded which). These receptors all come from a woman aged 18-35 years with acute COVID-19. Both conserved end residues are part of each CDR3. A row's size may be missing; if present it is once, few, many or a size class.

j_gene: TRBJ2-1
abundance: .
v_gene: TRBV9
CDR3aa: CASSPYNRRGGDYNEQFF

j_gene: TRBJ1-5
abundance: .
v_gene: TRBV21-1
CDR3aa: CASSTRLPRDRGRKNQPQHF

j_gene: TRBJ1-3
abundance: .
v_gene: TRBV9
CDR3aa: CASSPPSSGNTIYF

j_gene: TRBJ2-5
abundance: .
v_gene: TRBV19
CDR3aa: CASTEGLAGGIRQETQYF

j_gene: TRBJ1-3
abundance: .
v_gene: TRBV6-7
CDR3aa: CASSIAHTIYF

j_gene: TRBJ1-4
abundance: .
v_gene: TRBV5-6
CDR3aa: CASHSGRRNEKLFF

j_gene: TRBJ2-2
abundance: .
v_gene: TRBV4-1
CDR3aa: CASSQVFLAGSTGELFF

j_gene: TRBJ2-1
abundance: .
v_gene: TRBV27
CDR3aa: CASSFPGTSYNEQFF

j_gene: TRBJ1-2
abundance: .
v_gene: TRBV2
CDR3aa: CASSEALPGYYGYTF

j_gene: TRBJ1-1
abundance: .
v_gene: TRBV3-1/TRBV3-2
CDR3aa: CASSHTTGSEAFF

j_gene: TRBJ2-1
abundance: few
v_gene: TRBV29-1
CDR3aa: CSVPGLASYNEQFF

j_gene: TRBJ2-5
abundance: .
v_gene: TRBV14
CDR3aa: CASSESPETQYF

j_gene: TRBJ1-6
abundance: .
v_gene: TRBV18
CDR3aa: CASSQGDGYSPLHF